The source of this TCR beta chain is a study of CXCR3-negative and CXCR3-positive naive CD8 T cells. UMI-labeled 5' RACE TRB cDNA libraries were prepared from the cells. TCRdb re-called the 5' RACE reads; every CDR3 protein appears as one record, without DNA. This sample's clone table lists around 26,000 distinct CDR3 sequences. The CDR3 totals 14 residues. The V gene's germline CDR1 is SQVTM and CDR2 ANQGSEA. The gene calls are TRBV29-1 and TRBJ2-7; the TRBD2 assignment by TCRdb is unverifiable without DNA. The sequenced material came from naive CXCR3- CD8+ T cells from blood. Subset in this sample: CD45RO-CCR7+CD27+CD95- naive CD8+ T cells lacking CXCR3 (TNR3-). The source of this sequence is a human donor in good health. Some clones in this sample may be carry-over from other donors' samples. CDR3 loop: CSVTYERLIHEQYF.